This note documents a single TCR beta chain sequence. Its matching antigen is unknown. Assay used: immunoSEQ multiplex PCR; TCRdb lists only in-frame clones, some missing. Altogether tens of thousands of clones are present, approximately 80% being singletons, with the ten largest covering 4% to 5.5%. This sample is drawn from a study of a mutant IDH1 vaccine in newly diagnosed glioma. At the level of the study: The sex distribution of treated patients was about 62% male and 37.5% female, with a mean age of roughly 40 years. Findings of the study overall: Apparently, pseudoprogression bore no relation to changes among the top peripheral T cell clonotypes.

The CDR3 spans 16 residues. V was trimmed by 5 bases and J by 0 bases, leaving 17 bases between them. CDR1 is SGHAT, CDR2 FQNNGV, per germline. Noted time point: week 47, end of study. Each vaccine dose was 300 ug of mutant IDH1 20-mer peptide, with topical imiquimod. The chain is built from TRBV11-2 and TRBJ2-7, with D possibly called TRBD1 or TRBD2 (5 bases each). The source material was PBMCs, sampled from a glioma patient whose treatment included an IDH1 peptide vaccine. The clonotype was recovered from a middle-aged man with glioma. DNA of the CDR3: TGTGCCAGCAGCCAAGAAGAAGGGACCGGCTCCTACGAGCAGTACTTC. Translating gives CASSQEEGTGSYEQYF.